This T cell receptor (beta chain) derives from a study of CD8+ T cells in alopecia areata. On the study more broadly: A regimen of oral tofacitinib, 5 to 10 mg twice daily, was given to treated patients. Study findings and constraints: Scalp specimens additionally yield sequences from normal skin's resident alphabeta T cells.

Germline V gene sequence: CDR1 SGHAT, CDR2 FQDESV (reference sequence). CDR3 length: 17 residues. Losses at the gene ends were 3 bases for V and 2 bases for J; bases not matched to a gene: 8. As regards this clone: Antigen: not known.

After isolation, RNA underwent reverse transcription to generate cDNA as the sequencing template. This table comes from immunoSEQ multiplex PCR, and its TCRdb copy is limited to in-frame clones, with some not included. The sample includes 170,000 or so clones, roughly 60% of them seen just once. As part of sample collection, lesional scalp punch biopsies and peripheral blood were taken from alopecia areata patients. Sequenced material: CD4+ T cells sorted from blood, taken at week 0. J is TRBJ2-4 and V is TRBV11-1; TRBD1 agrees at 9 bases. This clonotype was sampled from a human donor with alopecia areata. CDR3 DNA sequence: TGTGCCAGCAGCTTCACGGGACAGGGAGGTTCCAAAAACATTCAGTACTTC. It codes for CASSFTGQGGSKNIQYF.